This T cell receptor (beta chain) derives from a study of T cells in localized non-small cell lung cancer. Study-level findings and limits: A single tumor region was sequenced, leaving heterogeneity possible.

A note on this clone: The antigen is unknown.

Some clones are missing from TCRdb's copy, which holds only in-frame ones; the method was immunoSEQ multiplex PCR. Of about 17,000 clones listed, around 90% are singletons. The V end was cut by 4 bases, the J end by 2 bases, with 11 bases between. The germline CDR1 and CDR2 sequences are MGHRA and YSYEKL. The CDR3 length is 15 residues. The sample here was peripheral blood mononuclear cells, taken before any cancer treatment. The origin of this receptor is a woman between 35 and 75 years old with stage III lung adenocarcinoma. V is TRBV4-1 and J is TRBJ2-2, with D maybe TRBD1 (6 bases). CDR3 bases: TGCGCCAGCAGCCGTGGACAGCTTAACACCGGGGAGCTGTTTTTT. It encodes CASSRGQLNTGELFF.